This paragraph covers one TCR beta chain sequence. Other nucleotide sequences in the sample specify the same CDR3. This sample is drawn from a study of blood T cell repertoires in COVID-19. Study-wide background: Specimens from acute and convalescent COVID-19 originated in the United States, Italy and Spain. In each case, the material was cDNA or gDNA derived from T cells, B-cell-depleted T cells, or PBMCs.

J was trimmed by 2 bases and V by 0 bases; bases with no gene match: 2. CDR1 and CDR2 from the germline V gene are MNHEY and SVGAGI. The CDR3 length is 15 residues. Original handling: Reference gene primer amplification gave nucleated cell count estimates. Profiling relied on immunoSEQ multiplex PCR, and the TCRdb table lists in-frame clones only, not all of them. From that table come the V and J calls and clone size; the DNA was used to work out D and trimming. The sample has some 160,000 clones, around 81% seen once; the top ten hold approximately 10%. This clonotype was sampled from a man aged 70 or older with active or convalescent COVID-19. The gene calls are TRBV6-5 and TRBJ1-2; 8 nucleotides line up with TRBD1. Specimen: peripheral blood. CDR3 region: CASSYSGQGNYGYTF. The CDR3 DNA reads TGTGCCAGCAGTTACTCTGGACAGGGAAACTATGGCTACACCTTC.